What follows is one T cell receptor beta chain and its context. This entry comes from a study of blood T cell repertoires in COVID-19. CDR3 size: 13 residues. Trimming pared 2 bases from V and 0 bases from J, leaving 5 bases between. Germline V gives CDR1 ENHRY, CDR2 SYGVKD. Method: immunoSEQ multiplex PCR; TCRdb's copy keeps in-frame clones and lacks some. The data show roughly 250,000 clones, less than 90% seen once. The origin of this receptor is a woman aged 40 to 50 who had recovered from COVID-19. The sequenced sample was peripheral blood. The chain joins TRBV10-3 to TRBJ2-7; TRBD1 is a possible D gene (5 bases). CDR3: CAISEQGSYEQYF. CDR3 bases: TGTGCCATCAGTGAGCAGGGCTCCTACGAGCAGTACTTC.